This TCR beta chain was found in a study of cytomegalovirus exposure and HLA in healthy donors. Germline V CDR1 and CDR2: MNHEY, SMNVEV (reference sequence). Trimming stripped 8 bases from V and 6 bases from J, with 16 bases between. This CDR3 has 13 amino acids. Findings and caveats of the study: Published work reported that the classifier diagnosed cytomegalovirus status with high specificity and sensitivity.

The PCR ran on 60 Vbeta and 13 Jbeta primers. The data were produced by immunoSEQ multiplex PCR, yet TCRdb's version contains in-frame clones alone and is incomplete. The sample has about 120,000 clones, 77% seen once. This clone turned up a few times. The target antigen is unknown. The sequencing sample was made of PBMCs. V is TRBV27 and J is TRBJ1-1; possible D gene TRBD1, 5 bases. The receptor's source is a man in his forties in good health and CMV-seropositive. The DNA for the CDR3 is TGTGCCAGCCGGCGGGGAAGGGGCTCTGAAGCTTTCTTT. Protein sequence: CASRRGRGSEAFF.